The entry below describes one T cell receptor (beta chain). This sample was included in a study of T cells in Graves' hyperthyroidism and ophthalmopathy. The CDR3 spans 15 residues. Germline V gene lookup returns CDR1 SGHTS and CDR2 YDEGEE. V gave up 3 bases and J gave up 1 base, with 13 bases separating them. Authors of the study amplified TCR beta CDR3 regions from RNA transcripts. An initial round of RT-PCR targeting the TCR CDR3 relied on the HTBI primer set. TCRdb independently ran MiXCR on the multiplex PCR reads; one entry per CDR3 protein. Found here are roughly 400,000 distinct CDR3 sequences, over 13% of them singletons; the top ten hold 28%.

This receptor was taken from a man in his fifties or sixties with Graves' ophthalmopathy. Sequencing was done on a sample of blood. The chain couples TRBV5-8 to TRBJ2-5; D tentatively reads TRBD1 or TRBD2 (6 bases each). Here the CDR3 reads CASSSARGPQETQYF. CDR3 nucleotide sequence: TGTGCCAGCAGCTCTGCCCGGGGGCCCCAAGAGACCCAGTACTTC.